Only a few counts were recorded for the clone carrying this T cell receptor beta chain. Its target is not known. MiXCR was run by TCRdb on the 5' RACE reads, yielding one entry per CDR3 protein. The table lists approximately 150,000 distinct CDR3 sequences, roughly 6.4% of them singletons. The germline V gene has CDR1 SGHRS and CDR2 YFSETQ. This CDR3 region has 14 residues. The V and J ends lost 0 bases and 5 bases respectively, with 9 bases between them. The sample comes from a study of T cells after yellow fever vaccination. Whole-study results and caveats: CD4 and CD8 compartments shared a small share of clonotypes, likely from convergent recombination. Boosting was followed by the reappearance of most primary-vaccination clones (roughly 95% CD4, about 88% CD8).

The V and J genes are TRBV5-1 and TRBJ2-1; D gene ambiguous. Sample: CD4+ T cells sorted from PBMCs, taken on the day of the first yellow fever vaccination. The TCR originated in a man in his late teens or twenties who received the YFV17D yellow fever vaccine. CDR3 DNA: TGCGCCAGCAGCTTGGGGGGAAAGAACAATGAGCAGTTCTTC. Its protein is CASSLGGKNNEQFF.